Below are 24 T cell receptor beta chains sequenced from a single sample in a study of OX40 agonist ivuxolimab in advanced cancers. Produced via immunoSEQ multiplex PCR; TCRdb's table is partial and in-frame only. This sample yields more than 35,000 clones, of which roughly 80% are seen a single time; around 12% belongs to the top ten. The source was CD4+ or CD8+ T cells sorted from blood, collected in a trial of the OX40 agonist ivuxolimab. Source of these receptors: an adult with an advanced solid tumor such as melanoma, head and neck, liver or kidney cancer.

As regards this clone: At one of its ends the junction is not consistent with the germline gene, which may arise from a read error. The rearrangement links TRBV19 to TRBJ1-5, with a tentative D call TRBD1 (6 bases). Germline V gives CDR1 LNHDA, CDR2 SQIVND (reference sequence). The CDR3 loop spans 15 amino acids. CDR3 residues: CASSIIPTGYQPQHF. DNA for the CDR3: TGTGCCAGCAGTATAATCCCAACAGGGTATCAGCCCCAGCATTTT.

The chain joins TRBV27 to TRBJ2-1, with 8 bases identical to TRBD2. V lost 7 bases, J lost 0 bases, and 8 bases stayed unmatched. Germline loops: CDR1 MNHEY, CDR2 SMNVEV (reference sequence). The CDR3 is 16 residues long. The DNA for the CDR3 is TGTGCCAGCACCCGCACTAGCGGAAGCTCCTACAATGAGCAGTTCTTC. The encoded protein is CASTRTSGSSYNEQFF.

J is TRBJ1-2 and V is TRBV6-5, with D hard to call. Between the trimmed V and J ends, which lost 5 bases and 8 bases, there was a span of 9 bases. The CDR3 runs 11 residues. Germline-derived CDR1 and CDR2 are MNHEY and SVGAGI. The CDR3 sequence is CASSDKLGYTF. Here the CDR3 DNA reads TGTGCCAGCAGTGACAAGCTGGGCTACACCTTC.

This chain links TRBV10-3 with TRBJ1-1; tentative D call: TRBD1 (6 bases). CDR1 is ENHRY, CDR2 SYGVKD, per germline. The length of the CDR3 is 17 residues. Between the trimmed V and J ends, which lost 4 bases and 4 bases, there was a span of 22 bases. In nucleotides, the CDR3 is TGTGCCATCAGTGGCACTACGCTAGGGGGATCTAGCACTGAAGCTTTCTTT. It is translated as CAISGTTLGGSSTEAFF.

The J gene is TRBJ1-1, the V gene TRBV19, with 7 bases fitting TRBD1. CDR1 LNHDA and CDR2 SQIVND come from the germline V gene (reference sequence). The V segment lost 3 bases and the J segment 1 base; nucleotides outside the gene matches: 8. The CDR3 totals 16 residues. CDR3 in amino acids: CASSIRQGIGNTEAFF. In nucleotides, the CDR3 is TGTGCCAGTAGTATTAGACAGGGTATCGGGAACACTGAAGCTTTCTTT.

The CDR3 nucleotides read TGTGCCAGCAGCAAAGAGGGACAGGATACAGATACGCAGTATTTT. Amino acid sequence: CASSKEGQDTDTQYF. The chain has TRBV21-1 and TRBJ2-3; TRBD1, the table's D call, was not compared with the DNA. TRBV21-1 is designated a pseudogene. The CDR3 is 15 amino acids.

The chain combines TRBV5-1 with TRBJ2-1; a possible D gene is TRBD2 (5 bases). The CDR3 loop spans 13 amino acids. Trimming took 3 bases from V and 8 from J, leaving 12 bases between them. The germline gives CDR1 SGHRS, CDR2 YFSETQ. The CDR3 region has the DNA TGCGCCAGCAGCTCGGGGTTTGGGTATGAGCAGTTCTTC. Translating gives CASSSGFGYEQFF.

This sequence joins TRBV11-1 and TRBJ2-5, with TRBD2 identical over 11 bases. Trimming removed 2 bases from V and 5 bases from J; junction bases left unmatched: 4. Germline V lookup: CDR1 SGHAT, CDR2 FQDESV (reference sequence). CDR3 length equals 15 residues. CDR3 sequence (DNA): TGTGCCAGCAGCTTATCAATAGCGGGAGGGGAGACCCAGTACTTC. Its translation is CASSLSIAGGETQYF.

The chain carries TRBV28 and TRBJ1-2; maybe TRBD1 (5 bases). The CDR3 spans 14 residues. The V gene lost 5 bases and the J gene lost 7 bases, with 17 bases spanning the gap. Germline V CDR1 and CDR2: MDHEN, SYDVKM. This CDR3 is CASSPSEGRGGYTF. The CDR3 DNA reads TGTGCCAGCAGTCCGTCGGAAGGGAGGGGTGGCTACACCTTC.

By sample share, this clone is medium-sized. The V and J genes are TRBV18 and TRBJ1-5; 8 positions match TRBD1. Germline CDR1 is KGHSH and CDR2 is LQKENI. V was pared by 3 bases and J by 2 bases, with 3 bases of the junction left unmatched. This CDR3 has 15 amino acids. The CDR3 nucleotides read TGTGCCAGCTCACCCGGACAGGGAGGCAATCAGCCCCAGCATTTT. Translation: CASSPGQGGNQPQHF.

The rearrangement joins TRBV7-2 to TRBJ1-4, with D perhaps TRBD1 (6 bases). The CDR3 is made up of 15 amino acids. Trimming pared 4 bases from V and 7 bases from J, leaving 16 bases between. Per the germline V gene, CDR1 is SGHTA and CDR2 is FQGNSA. DNA of the CDR3: TGTGCCAGCAGCTCGCGACAGGCAGGGAGTGAAAAACTGTTTTTT. It is translated as CASSSRQAGSEKLFF. Filled out from reference TRBV7-2 and TRBJ1-4, the complete variable domain reads GAGVSQSPSNKVTEKGKDVELRCDPISGHTALYWYRQSLGQGLEFLIYFQGNSAPDKSGLPSDRFSAERTGGSVSTLTIQRTQQEDSAVYLCASSSRQAGSEKLFFGSGTQLSVL.

The rearrangement uses TRBV28 and TRBJ1-2; possibly TRBD1 for D (5 bases). There are 13 residues in the CDR3. CDR1 is MDHEN, CDR2 SYDVKM, per germline. V lost 5 bases and J 8 bases, leaving 15 bases between the germline ends. Here the CDR3 DNA reads TGTGCCAGCAGTGTCCGGGGCCGTGAGGGCTACACCTTC. Encoded protein: CASSVRGREGYTF.

V and J are TRBV7-9 and TRBJ1-5, with D uncertain. CDR1 and CDR2 from the germline V gene are SEHNR and FQNEAQ (reference sequence). V lost 5 bases and J lost 7, with 12 bases in between. The CDR3 runs to 13 residues. The CDR3, as DNA: TGTGCCAGCAGCCGAGAGGGTTTCCAGCCCCAGCATTTT. It translates to CASSREGFQPQHF.

The chain recombines TRBV7-9 with TRBJ1-1, with D possibly TRBD1 on 5 matching bases. This CDR3 comprises 16 residues. Germline lookup yields CDR1 SEHNR and CDR2 FQNEAQ (reference sequence). V lost 0 bases and J 0 bases, leaving 11 bases between the germline ends. The CDR3 loop reads CASSLARGRLNTEAFF. In DNA form, the CDR3 reads TGTGCCAGCAGCTTAGCGAGGGGCAGGTTGAACACTGAAGCTTTCTTT.

The rearrangement links TRBV5-1 to TRBJ2-3; D is unclear. The CDR3 spans 13 residues. Deletions cut 5 bases from V and 6 bases from J, with 13 bases between. Germline CDR1 SGHRS, CDR2 YFSETQ. For the CDR3, the DNA is TGCGCCAGCAGACAGAACGACATGGATACGCAGTATTTT. Residues: CASRQNDMDTQYF.

This rearrangement joins TRBV28 to TRBJ1-1; TRBD1 matches 7 bases. The CDR3 extends over 13 amino acids. CDR1 and CDR2 (germline): MDHEN, SYDVKM. Losses at the gene ends were 8 bases for V and 5 bases for J; bases not matched to a gene: 8. The CDR3 spells CASRKTGSTEAFF. DNA of the CDR3: TGTGCCAGCCGTAAGACAGGGAGTACTGAAGCTTTCTTT.

This chain connects TRBV5-1 to TRBJ2-5, with a weak D call TRBD2 (5 bases). Germline assignment: CDR1 SGHRS and CDR2 YFSETQ. This CDR3 contains 13 residues. The ends were cut back, 5 bases at V and 4 bases at J, with 12 bases in the middle. DNA of the CDR3: TGCGCCAGCAGGGTCGAGGGCGTAGAGACCCAGTACTTC. This gives the protein CASRVEGVETQYF.

This rearrangement joins TRBV28 to TRBJ1-4; D is perhaps TRBD1 (6 bases). Germline V gene data show CDR1 as MDHEN and CDR2 as SYDVKM. V was trimmed by 5 bases and J by 5 bases, leaving 18 bases between them. The CDR3 extends over 16 amino acids. CDR3 in amino acids: CASSQMEDSWNEKLFF. CDR3 coding DNA: TGTGCCAGCAGTCAAATGGAGGACAGCTGGAATGAAAAACTGTTTTTT.

This clone was seen a single time. This sequence joins TRBV5-1 and TRBJ1-1; D perhaps matches TRBD1 (5 bases). CDR3 length equals 14 residues. CDR1 is SGHRS and CDR2 is YFSETQ in the germline V gene. V was shortened by 4 bases and J by 1 base, with 11 bases between the two germline ends. DNA of the CDR3: TGCGCCAGCAGCCCGGGGACGGCGAACACTGAAGCTTTCTTT. Protein: CASSPGTANTEAFF.

The chain couples TRBV6-5 to TRBJ2-3, with 7 nucleotides matching TRBD2. The germline CDR1 and CDR2 sequences are MNHEY and SVGAGI. The J segment lost 4 bases and the V segment lost 7 bases, leaving 8 bases of the junction unmatched. CDR3 length: 14 residues. Here the CDR3 reads CASTSGGYSDTQYF. The CDR3 DNA reads TGTGCCAGCACCTCCGGGGGGTATTCAGATACGCAGTATTTT.

The rearrangement joins TRBV5-5 to TRBJ2-1, with D hard to call. Between the trimmed V and J ends, which lost 2 bases and 8 bases, there was a span of 5 bases. This CDR3 spans 11 amino acids. Germline V gene lookup returns CDR1 SGHKS and CDR2 YYEKEE (reference sequence). CDR3 coding DNA: TGTGCCAGCAGCTTAAGGGATGAGCAGTTCTTC. Translated: CASSLRDEQFF.

There are a few counts of this clone. The chain employs TRBV5-1 and TRBJ2-7; TRBD1 matches at 8 bases. Unmatched junction bases numbered 9, after V lost 4 bases and J lost 3 bases. The CDR3 spans 15 residues. Germline assignment: CDR1 SGHRS and CDR2 YFSETQ. The CDR3 nucleotides read TGCGCCAGCAGCCCTGGGACAGGTTCCTTCTACGAGCAGTACTTC. Residues: CASSPGTGSFYEQYF.

This chain links TRBV19 with TRBJ2-1; 7 positions match TRBD2. In germline, CDR1 is LNHDA, CDR2 SQIVND (reference sequence). The CDR3 has 11 amino acids. The J segment lost 10 bases and the V segment lost 7 bases, leaving 4 bases of the junction unmatched. This CDR3 reads CASTLGGEQFF. The CDR3 coding sequence is TGTGCCAGTACTCTGGGAGGGGAGCAGTTCTTC. Full variable domain (outside the CDR3, taken from reference TRBV19 and TRBJ2-1): DGGITQSPKYLFRKEGQNVTLSCEQNLNHDAMYWYRQDPGQGLRLIYYSQIVNDFQKGDIAEGYSVSREKKESFPLTVTSAQKNPTAFYLCASTLGGEQFFGPGTRLTVL.

The chain employs TRBV19 and TRBJ2-7, with D perhaps TRBD1 (6 bases). The CDR3 is 15 amino acids. Germline CDR1 is LNHDA and CDR2 is SQIVND (reference sequence). V was cut by 1 base and J by 0 bases, with 10 bases left in between. Here the CDR3 reads CASSIGRDISYEQYF. The CDR3 DNA reads TGTGCCAGTAGTATAGGCCGGGACATCTCCTACGAGCAGTACTTC.